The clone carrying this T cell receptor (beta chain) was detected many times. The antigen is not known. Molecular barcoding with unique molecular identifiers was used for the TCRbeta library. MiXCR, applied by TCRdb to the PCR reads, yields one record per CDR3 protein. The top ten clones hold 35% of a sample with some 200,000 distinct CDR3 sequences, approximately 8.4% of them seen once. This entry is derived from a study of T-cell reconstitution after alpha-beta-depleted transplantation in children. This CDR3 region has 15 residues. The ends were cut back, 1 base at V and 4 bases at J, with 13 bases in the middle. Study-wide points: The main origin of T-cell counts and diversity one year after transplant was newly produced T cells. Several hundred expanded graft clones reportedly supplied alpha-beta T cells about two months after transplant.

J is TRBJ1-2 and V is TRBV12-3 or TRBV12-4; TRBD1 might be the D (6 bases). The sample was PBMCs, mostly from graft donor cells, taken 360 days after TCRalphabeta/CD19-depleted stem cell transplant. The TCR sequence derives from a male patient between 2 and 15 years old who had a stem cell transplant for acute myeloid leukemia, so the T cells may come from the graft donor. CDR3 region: CASSLDDRPVYGYTF. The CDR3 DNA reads TGTGCCAGCAGTTTAGACGACAGGCCCGTCTATGGCTACACCTTC.